These 2 T cell receptor beta chains were sequenced from one sample in a study of blood T cell repertoires in COVID-19. Profiling relied on immunoSEQ multiplex PCR, and the TCRdb table lists in-frame clones only, not all of them. The data contain some 96,000 clones, roughly 84% of them singletons. The sequencing input was peripheral blood. The receptors were sampled from a human donor in a cohort sampled during active COVID-19.

V is TRBV7-2 and J is TRBJ1-2, with 7 nucleotides matching TRBD1. The length of the CDR3 is 16 residues. Germline values: CDR1 SGHTA, CDR2 FQGNSA. The junction had 4 bases not matched to a gene; V was cut back by 0 bases and J by 0 bases. In DNA form, the CDR3 reads TGTGCCAGCAGCTTAGCCGGGACAGCTTCTAACTATGGCTACACCTTC. It translates to CASSLAGTASNYGYTF.

The chain recombines TRBV6-6 with TRBJ1-1; D not certain. CDR3 length: 11 residues. V was pared by 7 bases and J by 6 bases, with 9 bases between. CDR1 and CDR2 (germline): MNHNY, SVGAGI (reference sequence). The CDR3 loop is CASTLGAEAFF. The DNA of the CDR3 is TGTGCCAGCACCTTAGGAGCTGAAGCTTTCTTT.